The 20 T cell receptor beta chains below come from one sample, sequenced in a study of vaccination and CD4 T cells after COVID-19. Treatment denoted: roughly ten-day PBMC culture with coronavirus spike peptide pools or control peptides (ViraFEST assay). At the Johns Hopkins FTIC core, DNA taken from cultured CD4+ T cells was sequenced by way of the Oncomine TCR Beta short-read assay. TCRdb passed the PCR reads through MiXCR, listing each CDR3 protein once. The sample comprises tens of thousands of distinct CDR3 sequences, roughly 71% of which are singletons, and roughly 17% rests with the top ten. These receptors are not linked to any known antigen. The sample here was CD4+ T cells from blood, cultured in vitro, taken after SARS-CoV-2 vaccination. The receptor set was obtained from a human donor who received a COVID-19 vaccine.

The rearrangement joins TRBV6-4 to TRBJ2-3, with 12 positions matching TRBD1. V lost 6 bases and J lost 5; bases outside the gene matches: 12. Germline V gene sequence: CDR1 MRHNA, CDR2 SNTAGT. This CDR3 is built from 17 residues. CDR3 residues: CASRLLGGQGAKDTQYF. DNA of the CDR3: TGTGCCAGCAGGCTACTAGGGGGACAGGGGGCTAAAGATACGCAGTATTTT.

The rearrangement joins TRBV7-8 to TRBJ2-6, with 11 bases lining up with TRBD2. The V gene's germline CDR1 is SGHVS and CDR2 FQNEAQ. V dropped 5 bases and J dropped 0; count of bases not matched to a gene: 6. This CDR3 has 18 residues. The chain's CDR3 is CASSGRLAGSSGANVLTF. The CDR3 region has the DNA TGTGCCAGCAGCGGGCGACTAGCGGGGAGCTCTGGGGCCAACGTCCTGACTTTC.

V is TRBV5-1 and J is TRBJ2-3, with TRBD2 matching over 7 bases. The CDR3 spans 15 residues. CDR1 and CDR2 from the germline V gene are SGHRS and YFSETQ. The V segment lost 0 bases and the J segment 8 bases; nucleotides outside the gene matches: 9. CDR3 in amino acids: CASSLAGGGPGTQYF. The CDR3 DNA reads TGCGCCAGCAGCTTGGCCGGCGGGGGTCCAGGTACGCAGTATTTT.

The rearrangement links TRBV20-1 to TRBJ2-3; D remains unclear. V lost 5 bases and J lost 0, with 15 bases in between. The germline CDR1 and CDR2 sequences are DFQATT and SNEGSKA (reference sequence). The length of the CDR3 is 15 residues. CDR3 protein: CSALIGQVSTDTQYF. The CDR3 DNA reads as TGCAGTGCTCTGATCGGGCAGGTTAGCACAGATACGCAGTATTTT.

This rearrangement joins TRBV6-1 to TRBJ2-3; no reliable D call. The V and J ends lost 11 bases and 0 bases respectively, with 12 bases between them. This CDR3 region has 13 residues. From germline, CDR1 is MNHNS and CDR2 SASEGT. The CDR3 sequence is CASRLPSTDTQYF. CDR3 nucleotide sequence: TGTGCCTCCCGGCTCCCGAGCACAGATACGCAGTATTTT.

V is TRBV2 and J is TRBJ2-2, with D tentatively TRBD1 (6 bases). Germline-derived CDR1 and CDR2 are SNHLY and FYNNEI. Trimming stripped 7 bases from V and 2 bases from J, with 11 bases between. The CDR3 consists of 14 residues. The CDR3 nucleotides read TGTGCCAGCAACAGGGAAGTTAACACCGGGGAGCTGTTTTTT. Its protein is CASNREVNTGELFF.

This clonotype was observed a few times. The chain joins TRBV7-9 to TRBJ1-5; weak D call: TRBD1 (5 bases). V was cut by 3 bases and J by 3 bases, with 6 bases left in between. Germline assignment: CDR1 SEHNR and CDR2 FQNEAQ (reference sequence). This CDR3 has 13 residues. The CDR3: CASSLDNNQPQHF. For the CDR3, the DNA is TGTGCCAGCAGCTTGGACAACAATCAGCCCCAGCATTTT.

The genes are TRBV6-1 and TRBJ1-1; 7 bases match TRBD1. Trimming removed 6 bases from V and 5 bases from J; junction bases left unmatched: 15. The CDR3 contains 16 residues. The germline V gene encodes CDR1 MNHNS and CDR2 SASEGT. The CDR3 reads CASRLRFRQGGTEAFF. The CDR3 bases are TGTGCCAGCAGACTCAGGTTTCGACAGGGCGGGACTGAAGCTTTCTTT.

In its sample, this clonotype was seen a few times. This chain joins TRBV21-1 and TRBJ2-1; the table gives TRBD1 as D, unverified against the DNA. The DNA end is a closer match to TRBJ2-7, so the J assignment may be wrong. TRBV21-1 is recorded as a pseudogene. The CDR3 spans 19 residues. CDR3 protein: CASSKAAGQGRLGGCEQYF. The CDR3 coding sequence is TGTGCCAGCAGCAAAGCGGCGGGACAGGGAAGGCTGGGGGGCTGCGAGCAGTACTTC.

The CDR3 loop reads CASSHRRPGSYNSPLHF. The CDR3 DNA reads TGTGCCAGCAGCCATCGCCGGCCCGGCTCCTATAATTCACCCCTCCACTTT. V gene TRBV14 combines with J gene TRBJ1-6; D call uncertain. Germline V lookup: CDR1 SGHDN, CDR2 FVKESK. The V gene lost 3 bases and the J gene lost 0 bases, with 12 bases spanning the gap. The CDR3 is 17 amino acids.

The chain joins TRBV20-1 to TRBJ1-3; TRBD1 aligns across 7 bases. The J segment lost 9 bases and the V segment lost 0 bases, leaving 2 bases of the junction unmatched. This CDR3 is built from 12 residues. In germline, CDR1 is DFQATT, CDR2 SNEGSKA (reference sequence). The CDR3 DNA follows: TGCAGTGCTAGAGAAACAGGGGTCACCATATATTTT. As protein: CSARETGVTIYF.

The genes are TRBV6-5 and TRBJ2-3, with 8 positions matching TRBD2. After removal of 4 bases from V and 4 bases from J, the junction contained 7 bases not matched to a gene. Germline CDR1 and CDR2: MNHEY and SVGAGI. The CDR3 loop spans 15 amino acids. CDR3: CASSSRTSRADTQYF. CDR3 nucleotides: TGTGCCAGCAGTTCCCGGACTAGCAGGGCAGATACGCAGTATTTT.

The table lists this clonotype with a few counts. V gene TRBV7-2 combines with J gene TRBJ2-5; TRBD2 matches at 9 bases. Germline V lookup: CDR1 SGHTA, CDR2 FQGNSA. This CDR3 is built from 14 residues. V was pared by 6 bases and J by 2 bases, with 4 bases of the junction left unmatched. The CDR3 DNA sequence: TGTGCCAGCAGACGAGCGGGGGGTCAAGAGACCCAGTACTTC. Translation: CASRRAGGQETQYF.

The chain recombines TRBV28 with TRBJ2-4; 7 bases map to TRBD1. CDR1 MDHEN and CDR2 SYDVKM come from the germline V gene. The CDR3 totals 15 residues. V shed 6 bases and J 5 bases; nucleotides not matched to a gene: 10. The CDR3 loop is CASRLPYDRENIQYF. The CDR3 region has the DNA TGTGCCAGCAGGTTACCCTACGACAGGGAAAACATTCAGTACTTC.

The chain employs TRBV7-3 and TRBJ2-1, with 10 positions matching TRBD2. V lost 4 bases, J lost 0 bases, and 3 bases stayed unmatched. CDR3 length: 16 residues. CDR1 is SGHTA and CDR2 is FQGTGA in the germline V gene. The DNA for the CDR3 is TGTGCCAGCAGCTCTGGACTAGCGGCCTCCTACAATGAGCAGTTCTTC. This codes for CASSSGLAASYNEQFF. Drawing the rest from reference TRBV7-3 and TRBJ2-1, the complete variable domain is GAGVSQTPSNKVTEKGKYVELRCDPISGHTALYWYRQSLGQGPEFLIYFQGTGAADDSGLPNDRFFAVRPEGSVSTLKIQRTERGDSAVYLCASSSGLAASYNEQFFGPGTRLTVL.

The chain is built from TRBV19 and TRBJ1-1, with a possible D match to TRBD1 (5 bases). V dropped 5 bases and J dropped 0 bases, with 10 bases sitting between them. In germline, CDR1 is LNHDA, CDR2 SQIVND (reference sequence). This CDR3 region has 14 residues. This chain's CDR3 is CASSEGRVNTEAFF. CDR3 DNA: TGTGCCAGTAGTGAGGGACGGGTGAACACTGAAGCTTTCTTT.

This rearrangement joins TRBV20-1 to TRBJ2-7, with TRBD2 matching over 8 bases. Per germline, CDR1 DFQATT and CDR2 SNEGSKA (reference sequence). This CDR3 spans 18 amino acids. V lost 0 bases and J lost 2; bases outside the gene matches: 15. The CDR3 coding sequence is TGCAGTGCTAGAGATCCGGGGGGTCGTACTAGCGGACCCTACGAGCAGTACTTC. It translates to CSARDPGGRTSGPYEQYF.

V usage is TRBV14 and J usage is TRBJ2-2, with D possibly matching TRBD1 (5 bases). CDR1 and CDR2 (germline): SGHDN, FVKESK. V shed 4 bases and J shed 3 bases, with 15 bases lying between them. There are 16 residues in the CDR3. CDR3 sequence reads: CASSLRTGRDTGELFF. The CDR3 DNA follows: TGTGCCAGCAGCCTCAGGACCGGCAGGGACACCGGGGAGCTGTTTTTT.

This clonotype has just a few counts. This chain uses TRBV7-9 with TRBJ1-2, with D unclear. This CDR3 contains 13 residues. Germline CDR1 reads SEHNR; CDR2 reads FQNEAQ (reference sequence). V gave up 3 bases and J gave up 5 bases, with 10 bases separating them. CDR3 in DNA: TGTGCCAGCAGCTTGGCCTCGAAATATGGCTACACCTTC. This gives the protein CASSLASKYGYTF.

The rearrangement joins TRBV12-3 or TRBV12-4 to TRBJ2-1; 8 bases agree with TRBD2. The CDR3 is 19 residues long. The V gene end was trimmed by 6 bases and the J gene end by 5 bases; junction bases not matched to a gene: 21. The CDR3 DNA sequence: TGTGCCAGCAGCCCCAGAGGTTTGTTCGTCCGGACTAGCAACAATGAGCAGTTCTTC. Encoded protein: CASSPRGLFVRTSNNEQFF.